This entry lists 12 T cell receptor beta chains sequenced from one sample in a study of shared clonotypes between healthy human individuals. Only in-frame clones appear in the TCRdb table, and some are missing; sequencing was by immunoSEQ multiplex PCR. The table shows around 320,000 clones, with about nine tenths occurring only once. The specimen sequenced was memory CD8+ T cells sorted from blood. Subset of the sample: CD45RO+ cells pooled with CCR7-negative TemRA cells. The source of these receptors is a man between 18 and 35 years old in good health.

This clone appeared once. This chain connects TRBV10-2 to TRBJ2-7; 8 bases are a match to TRBD1. J lost 3 bases, V lost 6 bases, and 7 bases had no gene match. The CDR3 contains 14 residues. Per the germline V gene, CDR1 is WSHSY and CDR2 is SAAADI. CDR3 bases: TGCGCCAGCAGCCCTACAGGGGGAAACTACGAGCAGTACTTC. Translated, it gives CASSPTGGNYEQYF.

The chain has TRBV11-2 and TRBJ2-7; 7 nucleotides agree with TRBD1. This CDR3 has 14 amino acids. Unmatched junction bases numbered 2, after V lost 1 base and J lost 2 bases. Germline V gives CDR1 SGHAT, CDR2 FQNNGV. CDR3 amino acids: CASSLGRGTYEQYF. In DNA, the CDR3 is TGTGCCAGCAGCTTAGGCAGGGGGACCTACGAGCAGTACTTC.

The gene calls are TRBV4-1 and TRBJ1-1; D might be TRBD1 (6 bases). The germline CDR1 and CDR2 sequences are MGHRA and YSYEKL. Trimming pared 1 base from V and 3 bases from J, leaving 12 bases between. The length of the CDR3 is 15 residues. The CDR3 bases are TGCGCCAGCAGCCAAGGAGGGGGGTACTACACTGAAGCTTTCTTT. It is translated as CASSQGGGYYTEAFF.

The chain recombines TRBV7-9 with TRBJ1-6; unclear D gene. Trimming shortened V by 5 bases and J by 7 bases, and 12 bases separated the two germline ends. The CDR3 sequence is 14 residues long. Germline V CDR1 and CDR2: SEHNR, FQNEAQ (reference sequence). This CDR3 is CASSQITGNSPLHF. The CDR3 DNA follows: TGTGCCAGCAGCCAAATTACGGGGAATTCACCCCTCCACTTT.

J is TRBJ2-2 and V is TRBV10-2; perhaps TRBD1 as D (5 bases). CDR1 is WSHSY, CDR2 SAAADI, per germline. This CDR3 contains 11 residues. Trimming cost V 5 bases and J 7 bases, with 5 bases left between them. CDR3 bases: TGCGCCAGCAGTCAGGGCGGGGAGCTGTTTTTT. It translates to CASSQGGELFF.

The chain joins TRBV7-8 to TRBJ2-7, with D possibly matching TRBD1 (7 bases). Germline CDR1 reads SGHVS; CDR2 reads FQNEAQ. The V and J ends lost 1 base and 1 base respectively, with 20 bases between them. The CDR3 contains 18 residues. For the CDR3, the DNA is TGTGCCAGCAGCTTAGTGCCCCCCGCGACAGGGAGGTCCTACGAGCAGTACTTC. Its protein product is CASSLVPPATGRSYEQYF.

This clone appeared many times. This sample also contains other DNA sequences that code for the same CDR3. CDR3 in DNA: TGTGCCAGCAGCCCGAACCTGGGGGGGGAGCAGTACTTC. Its translation is CASSPNLGGEQYF. The J gene is TRBJ2-7, the V gene TRBV7-9; TRBD2 matches 7 bases. Germline-derived CDR1 and CDR2 are SEHNR and FQNEAQ (reference sequence). The CDR3 extends over 13 amino acids. Trimming at V came to 5 bases and at J to 7 bases, leaving 8 bases not matched to a gene.

J is TRBJ2-7 and V is TRBV19; the match to TRBD1 covers 9 bases. The germline V gene encodes CDR1 LNHDA and CDR2 SQIVND (reference sequence). The ends lost 5 bases at V and 2 bases at J; junction bases unmatched: 16. The CDR3 loop spans 18 amino acids. The CDR3 nucleotides are TGTGCCAGTAGTTCTCTCGCCGGGACAGGGAGAATCACCTACGAGCAGTACTTC. Its protein product is CASSSLAGTGRITYEQYF.

The chain employs TRBV27 and TRBJ1-3; D gene uncertain. V was pared by 5 bases and J by 3 bases, with 11 bases between. Looked up from germline, CDR1 is MNHEY and CDR2 is SMNVEV (reference sequence). The CDR3 runs to 14 residues. This CDR3 is CASSISRGGNTIYF. The CDR3 bases are TGTGCCAGCAGTATAAGTCGGGGTGGAAACACCATATATTTT.

This clone was observed a single time. The gene calls are TRBV5-6 and TRBJ2-7; TRBD2 matches 7 bases. This CDR3 is built from 15 residues. Per the germline V gene, CDR1 is SGHDT and CDR2 is YYEEEE. Trimming cost V 1 base and J 0 bases; bases outside gene matches: 4. DNA for the CDR3: TGTGCCAGCAGCTTGTACGGGGGGATCTCCTACGAGCAGTACTTC. Amino acids: CASSLYGGISYEQYF.

The gene calls are TRBV4-3 and TRBJ2-2; D call uncertain. Between the trimmed V and J ends, which lost 0 bases and 2 bases, there was a span of 13 bases. The germline V gene encodes CDR1 LGHNA and CDR2 YSLEER. The CDR3 is made up of 17 amino acids. The chain's CDR3 is CASSQENWWQNTGELFF. In DNA form, the CDR3 reads TGCGCCAGCAGCCAAGAAAACTGGTGGCAAAACACCGGGGAGCTGTTTTTT.

The chain links TRBV11-2 to TRBJ2-7, with D uncertain. V dropped 2 bases and J dropped 0 bases, with 11 bases sitting between them. CDR1 SGHAT and CDR2 FQNNGV come from the germline V gene. The CDR3 runs 15 residues. CDR3 amino acids: CASSLLPEISYEQYF. As DNA, the CDR3 is TGTGCCAGCAGCTTATTACCGGAAATCTCCTACGAGCAGTACTTC.